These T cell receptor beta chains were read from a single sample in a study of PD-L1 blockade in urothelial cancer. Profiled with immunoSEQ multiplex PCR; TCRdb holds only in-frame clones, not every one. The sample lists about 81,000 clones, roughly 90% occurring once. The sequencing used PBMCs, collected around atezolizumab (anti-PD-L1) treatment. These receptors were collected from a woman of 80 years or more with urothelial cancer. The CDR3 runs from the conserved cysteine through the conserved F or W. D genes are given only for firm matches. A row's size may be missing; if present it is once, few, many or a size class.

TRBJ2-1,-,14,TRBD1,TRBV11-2,TGTGCCAGCAGCCATCCTCAGGGGGCTTGGGAGCAGTTCTTC,CASSHPQGAWEQFF
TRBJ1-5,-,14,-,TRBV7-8,TGTGCCAGCAGCTCGAGGACAGACAATCAGCCCCAGCATTTT,CASSSRTDNQPQHF
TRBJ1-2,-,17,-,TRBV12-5,TGTGCTAGTGGTTTGGTACCCTGGACTGGGCCTAACTATGGCTACACCTTC,CASGLVPWTGPNYGYTF
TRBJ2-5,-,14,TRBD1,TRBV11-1,TGTGCCAGCAGCCCTGACAGGGGGAGAGAGACCCAGTACTTC,CASSPDRGRETQYF
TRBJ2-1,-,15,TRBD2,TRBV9,TGTGCCAGCAGCATGGCTAGCGGAGCCTACAATGAGCAGTTCTTC,CASSMASGAYNEQFF
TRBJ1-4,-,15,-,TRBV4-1,TGCGCCAGCAGCCAAGTCATCGGGACTAATGAAAAACTGTTTTTT,CASSQVIGTNEKLFF
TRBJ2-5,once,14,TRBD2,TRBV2,TGTGCCAGCAGGGGTATAGCGGGAGTCGAGACCCAGTACTTC,CASRGIAGVETQYF
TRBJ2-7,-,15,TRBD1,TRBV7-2,TGTGCCAGCAGCTCGTTTCCCGGGACAGGGAACGAGCAGTACTTC,CASSSFPGTGNEQYF
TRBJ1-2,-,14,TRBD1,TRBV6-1,TGTGCCAGCAGCGTAGGACAGGGATCTGGAGGCTACACCTTC,CASSVGQGSGGYTF
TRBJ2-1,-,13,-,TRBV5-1,TGCGCCAGCAGCTTGGGGGCCCCCAATGAGCAGTTCTTC,CASSLGAPNEQFF
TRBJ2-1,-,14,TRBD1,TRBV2,TGTGCCAGCAGTGTCACCGGGACAGGGGTTGAGCAGTTCTTC,CASSVTGTGVEQFF
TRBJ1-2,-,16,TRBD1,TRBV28,TGTGCCAGCAGTCCCGGGGACAGGGGGCTTGACTATGGCTACACCTTC,CASSPGDRGLDYGYTF
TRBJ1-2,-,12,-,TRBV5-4,TGTGCCAGCAGCTTGAATGAGTATGGCTACACCTTC,CASSLNEYGYTF
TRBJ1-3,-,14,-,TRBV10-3,TGTGCCATCAGTGAGGGGGCCTCTGGAAACACCATATATTTT,CAISEGASGNTIYF
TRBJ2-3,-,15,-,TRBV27,TGTGCCAGCAGTTTACTGGGACTTTACACAGATACGCAGTATTTT,CASSLLGLYTDTQYF
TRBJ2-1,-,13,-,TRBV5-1,TGCGCCAGCAGTAGCCGCTCCTACAATGAGCAGTTCTTC,CASSSRSYNEQFF
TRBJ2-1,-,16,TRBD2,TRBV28,TGTGCCAGCAGTCTTCCCCAACTAGCGGGAGGGCTTGAGCAGTTCTTC,CASSLPQLAGGLEQFF
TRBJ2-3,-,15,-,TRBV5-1,TGCGCCAGCAGCACGCCGACAGAGTCCACAGATACGCAGTATTTT,CASSTPTESTDTQYF
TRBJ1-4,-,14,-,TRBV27,TGTGCCAGCAGCCGAGCAGGGGCTTATGAAAAACTGTTTTTT,CASSRAGAYEKLFF
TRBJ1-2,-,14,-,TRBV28,TGTGCCAGCAGTTCCGGACAGAGTAACTATGGCTACACCTTC,CASSSGQSNYGYTF
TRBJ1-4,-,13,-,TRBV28,TGTGCCAGCAGTTTGCTCCGGGGAGGAAAACTGTTTTTT,CASSLLRGGKLFF
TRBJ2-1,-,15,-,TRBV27,TGTGCCAGCAGTTTAAGCGGCAGCTCCTACAATGAGCAGTTCTTC,CASSLSGSSYNEQFF
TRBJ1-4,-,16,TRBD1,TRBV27,TGTGCCAGCAGTCCGACAGGGTGGACGACTAATGAAAAACTGTTTTTT,CASSPTGWTTNEKLFF
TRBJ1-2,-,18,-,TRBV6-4,TGTGCCAGCAGTGACTCATCGGGGGTGAGACCGGCCGTGAAAGGCTACACCTTC,CASSDSSGVRPAVKGYTF
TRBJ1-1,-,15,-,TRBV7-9,TGTGCCAGCAGCTTAGTTGGCGGGATGGGCACTGAAGCTTTCTTT,CASSLVGGMGTEAFF
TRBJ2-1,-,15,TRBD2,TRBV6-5,TGTGCCAGCAATGCAGCGGGAGCAAGCTACAATGAGCAGTTCTTC,CASNAAGASYNEQFF
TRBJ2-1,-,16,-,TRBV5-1,TGCGCCAGCAGCGTGGGGGACTCCATCCCCGGGGGTGAGCAGTTCTTC,CASSVGDSIPGGEQFF
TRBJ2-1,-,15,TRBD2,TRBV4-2,TGTGCCAGCAGCCAAGGCCAACTAGCGGACAATGAGCAGTTCTTC,CASSQGQLADNEQFF
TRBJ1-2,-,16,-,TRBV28,TGTGCCAGCAGCCAGGAGGGGCGGGGGCCACTTGATGGCTACACCTTC,CASSQEGRGPLDGYTF
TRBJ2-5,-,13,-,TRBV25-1,TGTGCCAGCAGGGAGGCCGGTTGGCAGACCCAGTACTTC,CASREAGWQTQYF
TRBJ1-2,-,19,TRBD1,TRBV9,TGTGCCAGCAGCGCCCCTGGGTCCGGGACAGGGGGCAAGGTCTATGGCTACACCTTC,CASSAPGSGTGGKVYGYTF
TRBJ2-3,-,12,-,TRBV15,TGTGCCACCAGCCCGGACATCTATACGCAGTATTTT,CATSPDIYTQYF
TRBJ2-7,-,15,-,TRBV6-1,TGTGCCAGCAGTTCGGGGGGGACAGGGAGAGGCGAGCAGTACTTC,CASSSGGTGRGEQYF
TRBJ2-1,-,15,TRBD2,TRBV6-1,TGTGCCAGCACCCCGACTAGCGGTTCCTACAATGAGCAGTTCTTC,CASTPTSGSYNEQFF
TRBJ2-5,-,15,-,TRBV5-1,TGCGCCAGCAGCTTGGTTACCGGGTACCAAGAGACCCAGTACTTC,CASSLVTGYQETQYF
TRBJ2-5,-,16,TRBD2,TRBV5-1,TGCGCCAGCAGCTTGACTAGCGCAACTCACGGGGAGACCCAGTACTTC,CASSLTSATHGETQYF
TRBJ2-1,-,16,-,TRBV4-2,TGTGCCAGCAGCCACACGGAGGACTCCGGGTACAATGAGCAGTTCTTC,CASSHTEDSGYNEQFF
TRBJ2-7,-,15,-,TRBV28,TGTGCCAGCAGTTTATATCGGCCACTAATACACGAGCAGTACTTC,CASSLYRPLIHEQYF
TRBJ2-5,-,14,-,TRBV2,TGTGCCAGCAGTGAAGCGCTCCCAGGAGAGACCCAGTACTTC,CASSEALPGETQYF
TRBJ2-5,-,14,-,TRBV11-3,TGTGCCAGCAGCTCCCGGGACACGCAAGAGACCCAGTACTTC,CASSSRDTQETQYF
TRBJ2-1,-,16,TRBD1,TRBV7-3,TGTGCCAGCAGCTCGAGGGGGACAGGGCACGACAATGAGCAGTTCTTC,CASSSRGTGHDNEQFF
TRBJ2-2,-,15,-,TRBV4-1,TGCGCCAGCAGCCAAGACCTACGGACAGCCGGGGAGCTGTTTTTT,CASSQDLRTAGELFF
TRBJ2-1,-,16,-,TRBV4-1,TGCGCCAGCAGCCAAGATCACGGCGGCCCCTACAATGAGCAGTTCTTC,CASSQDHGGPYNEQFF
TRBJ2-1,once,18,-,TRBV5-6,TGTGCCAGCAGCCCCGCGGGGTTGGCGGTCATTTCCTACAATGAGCAGTTCTTC,CASSPAGLAVISYNEQFF
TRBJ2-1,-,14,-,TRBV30,TGTGCCGGCAAGGAAGGGGGCTCCTACAATGAGCAGTTCTTC,CAGKEGGSYNEQFF
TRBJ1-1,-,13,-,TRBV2,TGTGCCAGCAGTTCACAGGGGAACACTGAAGCTTTCTTT,CASSSQGNTEAFF
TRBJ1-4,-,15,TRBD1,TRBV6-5,TGTGCCAGCAGCTACGACAGGGTTGGGAATGAAAAACTGTTTTTT,CASSYDRVGNEKLFF
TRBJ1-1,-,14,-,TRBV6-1,TGTGCCAGCAGTGACAAGGCACGAGGGACTGAAGCTTTCTTT,CASSDKARGTEAFF
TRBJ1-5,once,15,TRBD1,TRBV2,TGTGCCAGCAGGGCCGGACAGGGGGAAGATCAGCCCCAGCATTTT,CASRAGQGEDQPQHF
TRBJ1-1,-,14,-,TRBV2,TGTGCCAGCAGTGATGTAGTGGGCAACACTGAAGCTTTCTTT,CASSDVVGNTEAFF